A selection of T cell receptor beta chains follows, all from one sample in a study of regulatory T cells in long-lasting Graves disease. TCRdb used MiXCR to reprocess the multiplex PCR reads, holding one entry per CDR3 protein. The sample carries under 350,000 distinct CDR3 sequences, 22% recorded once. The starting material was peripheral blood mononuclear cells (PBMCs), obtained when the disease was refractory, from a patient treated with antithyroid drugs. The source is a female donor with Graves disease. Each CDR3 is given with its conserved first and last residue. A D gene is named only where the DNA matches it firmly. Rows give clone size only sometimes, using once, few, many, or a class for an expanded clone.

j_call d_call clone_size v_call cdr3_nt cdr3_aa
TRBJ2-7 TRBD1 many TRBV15 TGTGCCACCAGCAGAGTTTGGACAGGGTCCTACGAGCAGTACTTC CATSRVWTGSYEQYF
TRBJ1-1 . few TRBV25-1 TGTGCCAGCAGTGCCCACACTGAAGCTTTCTTT CASSAHTEAFF
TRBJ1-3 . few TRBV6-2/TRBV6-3 TGTGCCAGCAGTTACGGTCAGACGATTGGAAACACCATATATTTT CASSYGQTIGNTIYF
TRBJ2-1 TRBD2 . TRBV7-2 TGTGCCAGCAGCCTGGGACTAGCGAACAATGAGCAGTTCTTC CASSLGLANNEQFF
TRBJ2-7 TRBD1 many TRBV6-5 TGTGCCAGCAGTTACGGACAGGGCCAGGTCCCCCCCTACGAGCAGTACTTC CASSYGQGQVPPYEQYF
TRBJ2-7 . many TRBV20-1 TGCAGTGCTAGAGATTTGGGGGCGGTTGAGCAGTACTTC CSARDLGAVEQYF
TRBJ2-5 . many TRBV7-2 TGTGCCAGCAGCTTAGGATCTGTGAGGGTCGGAGAGACCCAGTACTTC CASSLGSVRVGETQYF
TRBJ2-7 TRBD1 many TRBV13 TGTGCCAGCAGGAGTTCGGGACAGTCCTACGAGCAGTACTTC CASRSSGQSYEQYF
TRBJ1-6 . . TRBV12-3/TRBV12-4 TGTGCCAGCAGAGGTTCTTTTTCACCCCTCCACTTT CASRGSFSPLHF
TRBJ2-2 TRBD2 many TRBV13 TGTGCCAGCAGGCGGGAGGGCCGGAACACCGGGGAGCTGTTTTTT CASRREGRNTGELFF
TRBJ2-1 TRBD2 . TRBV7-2 TGTGCCAGCAGCTTAGCTAGCGGGGACTTTGATGAGCAGTTCTTC CASSLASGDFDEQFF
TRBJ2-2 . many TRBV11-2 TGTGCCAGCAGCCTAGGGGCAGGGTACGGCGGGGAGCTGTTTTTT CASSLGAGYGGELFF
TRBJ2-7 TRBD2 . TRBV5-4 TGTGCCAGCAGCGCTAGCGGGGGGAGCTCCTACGAGCAGTACTTC CASSASGGSSYEQYF
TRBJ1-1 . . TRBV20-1 TGCAGTGCTAGAAATACAGGGAAGAACACTGAAGCTTTCTTT CSARNTGKNTEAFF
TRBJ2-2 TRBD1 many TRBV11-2 TGTGCCAGCAGCCGAGGACAGGGGGCCGGGGAGCTGTTTTTT CASSRGQGAGELFF
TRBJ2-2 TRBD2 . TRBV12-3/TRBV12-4 TGTGCCAGCAGTTTCGGACTAGCCGGGGAGCTGTTTTTT CASSFGLAGELFF
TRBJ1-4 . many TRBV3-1 TGTGCCAGCAGCCAAGAATGGACAGAAAAACTGTTTTTT CASSQEWTEKLFF
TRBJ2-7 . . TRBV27 TGTGCCAGCAGTTATCGGGGATCGTTCCACGAGCAGTACTTC CASSYRGSFHEQYF
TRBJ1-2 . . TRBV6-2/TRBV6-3 TGTGCCAGCAGTTACTCGAGTTGGGTCACGGACAGTGGCTACACCTTC CASSYSSWVTDSGYTF
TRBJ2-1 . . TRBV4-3 TGCGCCAGCAGCCAAGATCCCGGACAAGCCGATGAGCAGTTCTTC CASSQDPGQADEQFF
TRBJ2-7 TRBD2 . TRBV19 TGTGCCAGTAGTGCCCTACTAGCGGGAGGGCCCCGCGAGCAGTACTTC CASSALLAGGPREQYF
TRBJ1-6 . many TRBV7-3 TGTGCCAGCAGCGTGGACGGATATAATTCACCCCTCCACTTT CASSVDGYNSPLHF
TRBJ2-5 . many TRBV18 TGTGCCAGCTCACCAGATACCAAAGAGACCCAGTACTTC CASSPDTKETQYF
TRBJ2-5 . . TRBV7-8 TGTGCCAGCAGCTCGGCGGACGGACGGGGGGAGACCCAGTACTTC CASSSADGRGETQYF
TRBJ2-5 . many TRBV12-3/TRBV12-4 TGTGCCAGCATGGGCGCTAAAGAGACCCAGTACTTC CASMGAKETQYF
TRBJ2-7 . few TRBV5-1 TGCGCCAGCAGCTCCTCCACGAGCTCCTACGAGCAGTACTTC CASSSSTSSYEQYF
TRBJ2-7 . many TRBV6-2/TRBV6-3 TGTGCCAGCGGTGTAGCGGTTAACTCCTACGAGCAGTACTTC CASGVAVNSYEQYF
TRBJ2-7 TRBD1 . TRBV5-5 TGTGCCAGCAGCTTTGGGGACAGGCGTTACGAGCAGTACTTC CASSFGDRRYEQYF
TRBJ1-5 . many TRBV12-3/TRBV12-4 TGTGCCAGCAGCAGGGGCCGGGGGCCCTATAGCAATCAGCCCCAGCATTTT CASSRGRGPYSNQPQHF
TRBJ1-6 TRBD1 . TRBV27 TGTGCCAGCAGGCTGGGACAGGGGGGTTCACCCCTCCACTTT CASRLGQGGSPLHF
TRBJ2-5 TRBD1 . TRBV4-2 TGTGCCAGCAGCCAAGAGAGGGGGACAGCATACTCGATCATATTC CASSQERGTAYSIIF
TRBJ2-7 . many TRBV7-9 TGTGCCAGCAGCCACGGGACTGCCGCCTACGAGCAGTACTTC CASSHGTAAYEQYF
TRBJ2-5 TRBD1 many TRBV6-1 TGTGCCAGCACCACGGGACAGCGAGGGACCCAGTACTTC CASTTGQRGTQYF
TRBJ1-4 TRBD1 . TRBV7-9 TGTGCCAGCAGCCCCTGGGACAGGGGGCTATCTAATGAAAAACTGTTTTTT CASSPWDRGLSNEKLFF
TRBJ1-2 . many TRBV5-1 TGCGCCAGCAGCTTGGCAGGGGACATAAACTATGGCTACACCTTC CASSLAGDINYGYTF
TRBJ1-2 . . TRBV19 TGTGCCAGTAGTATCAGTACCTTGGAGGGTGCTAACTATGGCTACACCTTC CASSISTLEGANYGYTF
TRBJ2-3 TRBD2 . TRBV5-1 TGCGCCAGCAGCTCTGGGGGACTAGCGGGAGGCACAGATACGCAGTATTTT CASSSGGLAGGTDTQYF
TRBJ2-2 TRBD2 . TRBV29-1 TGCAGCGCTCTGACTAGCGGGGCAGGCACCGGGGAGCTGTTTTTT CSALTSGAGTGELFF
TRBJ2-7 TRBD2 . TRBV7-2 TGTGCCAGCAGCTTATACCCCCTACGGACGGGGGGGTACTACGAGCAGTACTTC CASSLYPLRTGGYYEQYF
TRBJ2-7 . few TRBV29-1 TGCAGCGTTAGGCGAGGGGATAGCGGATCCTACGAGCAGTACTTC CSVRRGDSGSYEQYF
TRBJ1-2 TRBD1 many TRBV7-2 TGTGCCAGCAGCCCCCTAGGGATGGTGGCAGGGGGTGTCGATGGCTACACCTTC CASSPLGMVAGGVDGYTF
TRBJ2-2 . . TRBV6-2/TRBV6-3 TGTGCCAGCAGTTACTCGGAGTTCCCGTTCGCGAACACCGGGGAGCTGTTTTTT CASSYSEFPFANTGELFF
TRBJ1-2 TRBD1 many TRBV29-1 TGCAGCGTTGATGAGGGGGCCTATGGCTACACCTTC CSVDEGAYGYTF
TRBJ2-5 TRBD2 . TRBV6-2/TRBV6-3 TGTGCCACTAACCGATGGCAGGGTAGCGGGAAGCAAGAGACCCAGTACTTC CATNRWQGSGKQETQYF
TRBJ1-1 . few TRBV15 TGTGCCACCAGTCACCTAGGCCAGCTCACTGAAGCTTTCTTT CATSHLGQLTEAFF
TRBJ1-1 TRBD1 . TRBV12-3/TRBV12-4 TGTGCCAGCAGCCGGGGAGGGACAGGGGAAGAGTCTTTCTTT CASSRGGTGEESFF
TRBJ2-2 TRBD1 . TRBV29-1 TGCAGCGTTGAAGTCAGGGGGACCGGGGAGCTGTTTTTT CSVEVRGTGELFF
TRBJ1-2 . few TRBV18 TGTGCCAGCTGGACCGGGCCTCAGACAAACTATGGCTACACCTTC CASWTGPQTNYGYTF
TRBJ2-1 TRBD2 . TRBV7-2 TGTGCCAGCAGCCTGGGACTAGCGGGGCCCCAGTTCTTC CASSLGLAGPQFF
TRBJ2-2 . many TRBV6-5 TGTGCCAGCAGGTACAGGGTGGACACCGGGGAGCTGTTTTTT CASRYRVDTGELFF
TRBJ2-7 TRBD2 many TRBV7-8 TGTGCCAGCAGCCCACAAAACCGACTAGCGGGCGTGTCCTACGAGCAGTACTTC CASSPQNRLAGVSYEQYF
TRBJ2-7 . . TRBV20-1 TGCAGTGCTAGAGATCCGCGGGACGGCCCCTACGAGCAGTACTTC CSARDPRDGPYEQYF
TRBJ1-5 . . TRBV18 TGTGCCAGCTCACCACAGGGTTCTAACAATCAGCCCCAGCATTTT CASSPQGSNNQPQHF
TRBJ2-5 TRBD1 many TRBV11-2 TGTGCCAGCAGCTTAGTTAGAGGGGCGACAGGGCGAGAGACCCAGTACTTC CASSLVRGATGRETQYF
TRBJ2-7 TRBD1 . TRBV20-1 TGCAGTCGGAGGGGACAGGGAAACTACGAGCAGTACTTC CSRRGQGNYEQYF
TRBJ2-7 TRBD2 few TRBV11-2 TGTGCCAGCAGTCATCGAACACTAGCGGGAGGGCCCGACGAGCAGTACTTC CASSHRTLAGGPDEQYF
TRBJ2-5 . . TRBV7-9 TGTGCCAGCAGCCAGATGGGTTCCAGGGAGACCCAGTACTTC CASSQMGSRETQYF
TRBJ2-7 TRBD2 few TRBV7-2 TGTGCCAGCAGCTTAGGGGGGGGGGGTGCCTACGAGCAGTACTTC CASSLGGGGAYEQYF
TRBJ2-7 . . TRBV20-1 TGCAGTGCCGCTGGGGCCCTCTCCTACGAGCAGTACTTC CSAAGALSYEQYF
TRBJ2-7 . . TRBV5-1 TGCGCCAGCAGATGGGACACTCTCTACGAGCAGTACTTC CASRWDTLYEQYF